This TCR beta chain was recorded in a study of T cell responses to AZD1222 COVID-19 vaccine. The study, taken as a whole, reports: Baseline serology detected seropositivity in only a handful of AZD1222 recipients. Donors were chiefly white British, with a greater number of females, and clonal diversity was perhaps underestimated. Of spike-specific TCRs, nearly half reportedly target regions left unmutated in variants.

Only in-frame clones appear in the TCRdb table, and some are missing; sequencing was by immunoSEQ multiplex PCR. The table lists about 140,000 clones, more than 75% of them singletons. Comment on this clone: Its antigen is unknown.

Deletions cut 2 bases from V and 4 bases from J, with 10 bases between. CDR1 SGHNT and CDR2 YYREEE come from the germline V gene (reference sequence). The CDR3 runs 13 residues. The sequence was obtained from an adult in good health. The input for sequencing was peripheral blood, taken on day 0 of AZD1222 vaccination. The V call is TRBV5-4, the J call TRBJ2-7; D gene unclear. Here the CDR3 DNA reads TGTGCCAGCAGCTTAAGCCAGACATACGAGCAGTACTTC. Translation gives CASSLSQTYEQYF.